This T cell receptor (beta chain) was sequenced in a study of T-cell reconstitution after alpha-beta-depleted transplantation in children. Unique molecular identifiers were built into the TCRbeta library. MiXCR, run by TCRdb on the PCR reads, gives a single entry per CDR3 protein. Here the sample spans around 250,000 distinct CDR3 sequences, around 7.5% being singletons. This clonotype was seen ten or more times. Per the germline V gene, CDR1 is LGHNA and CDR2 is YNFKEQ. This CDR3 contains 12 residues. The V end lost 1 base, the J end lost 8 bases, and 5 bases lay between the germline ends. The TCR comes from a male patient under 18 who had a stem cell transplant for acute lymphoblastic leukemia, so the T cells may come from the graft donor. The source was PBMCs, mostly from graft donor cells, collected 180 days after TCRalphabeta/CD19-depleted stem cell transplant. The gene calls are TRBV4-2 and TRBJ2-2; the D is unclear. The chain's CDR3 is CASSQVGGELFF. The CDR3 DNA reads as TGTGCCAGCAGCCAAGTGGGGGGGGAGCTGTTTTTT.